A selection of T cell receptor beta chains follows, all from one sample in a study of molecular identifiers for immune sequencing clone quantification. TCRdb re-called the PCR reads with MiXCR, one entry per CDR3 protein. The profile shows nearly 650,000 distinct CDR3 sequences, about 25% of them singletons. The material sequenced was naive CD8+ T cells from blood, with Jurkat cell RNA spiked in. Receptors were obtained from a human donor in good health. Some libraries in this study had Jurkat cell RNA spiked in. CDR3s include the opening cysteine and the closing phenylalanine or tryptophan. Each record gives: CDR3 length, D gene, V gene, clone size, J gene, CDR3 protein, CDR3 DNA. A D gene is named only where the DNA matches it firmly. A row's size may be missing; if present it is once, few, many or a size class.

length: 14; D: TRBD1; V: TRBV25-1; size: few; J: TRBJ1-2; CDR3: CASSELDRNYGYTF; DNA: TGTGCCAGCAGTGAATTGGACAGGAACTATGGCTACACCTTC
length: 13; D: NA; V: TRBV7-9; size: many; J: TRBJ1-2; CDR3: CASSPTVDAGYTF; DNA: TGTGCCAGCAGTCCTACCGTCGATGCTGGCTACACCTTC
length: 13; D: NA; V: TRBV15; size: NA; J: TRBJ1-1; CDR3: CATSRVGGDEAFF; DNA: TGTGCCACCAGCAGAGTGGGAGGCGATGAAGCTTTCTTT
length: 15; D: NA; V: TRBV28; size: many; J: TRBJ2-3; CDR3: CASSLQTPSTDTQYF; DNA: TGTGCCAGCAGTTTACAAACACCCAGCACAGATACGCAGTATTTT
length: 15; D: NA; V: TRBV5-6; size: NA; J: TRBJ2-5; CDR3: CASSWGVGGGFDQYF; DNA: TGTGCCAGCAGCTGGGGAGTGGGGGGGGGCTTCGACCAGTACTTC
length: 16; D: TRBD1; V: TRBV7-2; size: many; J: TRBJ1-4; CDR3: CASSRQGIATNEKLFF; DNA: TGTGCCAGCAGCCGACAGGGGATCGCAACTAATGAAAAACTGTTTTTT
length: 15; D: TRBD1; V: TRBV6-2/TRBV6-3; size: NA; J: TRBJ2-5; CDR3: CASSLSGQANPTQYF; DNA: TGTGCCAGCAGCCTCTCGGGACAGGCTAATCCTACCCAGTACTTC
length: 15; D: TRBD1; V: TRBV6-5; size: NA; J: TRBJ2-1; CDR3: CASSESGQGADEQFF; DNA: TGTGCCAGCAGTGAGTCGGGACAGGGGGCCGATGAGCAGTTCTTC
length: 15; D: NA; V: TRBV30; size: NA; J: TRBJ1-4; CDR3: CAWSAPGGGIEKLFF; DNA: TGTGCCTGGAGTGCCCCGGGGGGAGGGATTGAAAAACTGTTTTTT
length: 13; D: NA; V: TRBV29-1; size: many; J: TRBJ1-2; CDR3: CSVREQYNYGYTF; DNA: TGCAGCGTGAGGGAACAATATAACTATGGCTACACCTTC
length: 14; D: NA; V: TRBV28; size: many; J: TRBJ2-7; CDR3: CASSLRVEVYEQYF; DNA: TGTGCCAGCAGCCTACGGGTCGAGGTATACGAGCAGTACTTC
length: 18; D: TRBD2; V: TRBV30; size: few; J: TRBJ2-3; CDR3: CAWSVPPGLAGGPDTQYF; DNA: TGTGCCTGGAGTGTACCCCCGGGACTAGCGGGAGGTCCAGATACGCAGTATTTT
length: 17; D: TRBD2; V: TRBV28; size: many; J: TRBJ2-3; CDR3: CASSLTGTSRFTDTQYF; DNA: TGTGCCAGCAGTTTAACTGGGACTAGCCGATTCACAGATACGCAGTATTTT
length: 13; D: TRBD1; V: TRBV20-1; size: many; J: TRBJ1-2; CDR3: CSARDGTDYGYTF; DNA: TGCAGTGCTAGAGACGGGACAGACTATGGCTACACCTTC
length: 17; D: NA; V: TRBV13; size: few; J: TRBJ1-1; CDR3: CASSLGAAITANTEAFF; DNA: TGTGCCAGCAGCTTAGGGGCAGCCATTACAGCAAACACTGAAGCTTTCTTT
length: 14; D: NA; V: TRBV7-9; size: many; J: TRBJ2-3; CDR3: CASSVGVSTDTQYF; DNA: TGTGCCAGCAGTGTCGGGGTTAGCACAGATACGCAGTATTTT
length: 13; D: NA; V: TRBV5-6; size: many; J: TRBJ2-3; CDR3: CASSLGVSNTQYF; DNA: TGTGCCAGCAGCTTGGGAGTTTCGAATACGCAGTATTTT
length: 14; D: NA; V: TRBV29-1; size: many; J: TRBJ1-2; CDR3: CSVGSGNSNYGYTF; DNA: TGCAGCGTTGGGTCAGGGAATTCTAACTATGGCTACACCTTC
length: 15; D: TRBD1; V: TRBV20-1; size: NA; J: TRBJ1-2; CDR3: CSARDGQATNYGYTF; DNA: TGCAGTGCTAGAGATGGACAGGCCACTAACTATGGCTACACCTTC
length: 15; D: TRBD1; V: TRBV3-1; size: few; J: TRBJ2-5; CDR3: CASSQEGQGLGTQYF; DNA: TGTGCCAGCAGCCAAGAGGGACAGGGCCTCGGGACCCAGTACTTC
length: 19; D: TRBD2; V: TRBV11-2; size: many; J: TRBJ2-3; CDR3: CASSFRGLAGGLSTDTQYF; DNA: TGTGCCAGCAGCTTTCGCGGACTAGCGGGGGGCCTTAGCACAGATACGCAGTATTTT
length: 13; D: NA; V: TRBV7-9; size: NA; J: TRBJ1-2; CDR3: CASSDPSGYGYTF; DNA: TGTGCCAGCAGCGATCCTAGTGGCTATGGCTACACCTTC